The 24 T cell receptor beta chains reported below all come from one sample, sequenced in a study of monozygotic twins with inflammatory bowel disease. TCRdb derives one entry per CDR3 protein from the 5' RACE reads, leaving out DNA. The table lists 200,000 to 250,000 distinct CDR3 sequences, with around 1.5% in the top ten. The sample consisted of blood. The origin of the receptors is a human donor with ulcerative colitis or Crohn's disease, or a healthy co-twin of an affected twin (not recorded which).

The rearrangement joins TRBV5-1 to TRBJ1-1; TCRdb proposes TRBD1, but this gene call is untestable without DNA. Germline CDR1 is SGHRS and CDR2 is YFSETQ. The CDR3 runs 14 residues. This CDR3 reads CASTHGQWDTEAFF.

The V call is TRBV5-1, the J call TRBJ1-1. The CDR3 is made up of 13 amino acids. Germline values: CDR1 SGHRS, CDR2 YFSETQ. The CDR3 is CASSLGGLQVAFF.

The chain employs TRBV6-5 and TRBJ2-2; the TRBD1 assignment by TCRdb is unverifiable without DNA. The CDR3 runs 16 residues. CDR1 MNHEY and CDR2 SVGAGI come from the germline V gene. The CDR3 is CASSYSTGVRTGELFF.

J is TRBJ2-7 and V is TRBV20-1; there is no DNA to check the TCRdb D call of TRBD2. This CDR3 has 14 residues. Germline V CDR1 and CDR2: DFQATT, SNEGSKA (reference sequence). The CDR3 reads CSATARGGNDEQYF.

This chain joins TRBV3-1 and TRBJ2-5. The CDR3 is made up of 13 amino acids. CDR1 and CDR2 (germline): LGHDT, YNNKEL (reference sequence). The CDR3 protein is CASSQGRQETQYF.

The V gene is TRBV5-6, the J gene TRBJ1-5. This CDR3 is 13 amino acids long. Germline V gene data show CDR1 as SGHDT and CDR2 as YYEEEE. CDR3 protein: CASSLGSFQPQHF.

The chain recombines TRBV29-1 with TRBJ2-7; as DNA is missing, the TRBD1 call by TCRdb cannot be tested. The CDR3 contains 12 residues. The germline gives CDR1 SQVTM, CDR2 ANQGSEA. This chain's CDR3 is CSAAHGSYEQYF.

The V and J genes are TRBV6-6 and TRBJ1-3; TCRdb's D gene call, TRBD1, goes unchecked for lack of DNA. The CDR3 totals 14 residues. The germline V gene encodes CDR1 MNHNY and CDR2 SVGAGI (reference sequence). CDR3 loop: CASSSFPGQGPIYF.

This chain uses TRBV4-1 with TRBJ1-4; TCRdb lists TRBD1, though no DNA is available to test this call. The germline V gene has CDR1 MGHRA and CDR2 YSYEKL. The CDR3 has 14 amino acids. The CDR3 sequence: CASSQGTGGEKLFF.

The rearrangement uses TRBV5-1 and TRBJ2-4; TCRdb designates TRBD2, a call that cannot be tested without DNA. CDR3 size: 16 residues. From germline, CDR1 is SGHRS and CDR2 YFSETQ. CDR3 protein: CASSSQGTGPQNIQYF.

The V gene is TRBV2, the J gene TRBJ2-7; absent DNA, TCRdb's TRBD1 call cannot be checked. The length of the CDR3 is 15 residues. Germline V lookup: CDR1 SNHLY, CDR2 FYNNEI. The CDR3 loop reads CASSEARGGFYEQYF.

J is TRBJ1-5 and V is TRBV10-3. Per the germline V gene, CDR1 is ENHRY and CDR2 is SYGVKD. The CDR3 extends over 12 amino acids. CDR3 protein: CAIAAVGEPQHF.

The gene calls are TRBV11-2 and TRBJ1-3; TCRdb gives TRBD1 as the D gene, but with no DNA this cannot be confirmed. In germline, CDR1 is SGHAT, CDR2 FQNNGV. This CDR3 spans 15 amino acids. The CDR3 is CASSSGTGGGNTIYF.

J is TRBJ1-2 and V is TRBV6-1; checking the TCRdb D call of TRBD1 is not possible without DNA. There are 15 residues in the CDR3. Looked up from germline, CDR1 is MNHNS and CDR2 is SASEGT. The CDR3 sequence is CASSQNRGRNYGYTF.

The CDR3: CASSPLQANYGYTF. The V gene is TRBV12-3 or TRBV12-4, the J gene TRBJ1-2. The CDR3 totals 14 residues.

The CDR3 sequence is CASSFNRGPPQPQHF. The chain carries TRBV12-3 or TRBV12-4 and TRBJ1-5; TCRdb lists TRBD1, though no DNA is available to test this call. The CDR3 totals 15 residues.

This sequence joins TRBV5-5 and TRBJ1-1; there is no DNA to check the TCRdb D call of TRBD1. The germline CDR1 and CDR2 sequences are SGHKS and YYEKEE (reference sequence). The CDR3 is 18 amino acids. CDR3 sequence reads: CASSLTTFTGMGNTEAFF.

V and J are TRBV3-1 and TRBJ1-1; TCRdb reports TRBD1, a call that lacks DNA to check it against. Germline V gene data show CDR1 as LGHDT and CDR2 as YNNKEL (reference sequence). The CDR3 contains 12 residues. This chain's CDR3 is CASSPVGEEAFF.

The rearrangement uses TRBV2 and TRBJ1-1; the D call of TRBD1 rests on TCRdb alone, since no DNA is present to check it. Germline CDR1 and CDR2: SNHLY and FYNNEI. CDR3 length equals 13 residues. The CDR3 reads CASKTGVHTEAFF. The variable domain in full, completed from reference TRBV2 and TRBJ1-1, reads EPEVTQTPSHQVTQMGQEVILRCVPISNHLYFYWYRQILGQKVEFLVSFYNNEISEKSEIFDDQFSVERPDGSNFTLKIRSTKLEDSAMYFCASKTGVHTEAFFGQGTRLTVV.

The V gene is TRBV29-1, the J gene TRBJ2-1; the TCRdb call, TRBD2, lacks DNA for checking. The germline V gene has CDR1 SQVTM and CDR2 ANQGSEA. The CDR3 covers 14 residues. CDR3 amino acids: CSVERGTSEIEQFF.

V usage is TRBV25-1 and J usage is TRBJ2-7; TCRdb outputs TRBD1, but without DNA this stays unchecked. Germline V lookup: CDR1 MGHDK, CDR2 SYGVNS. The CDR3 runs to 14 residues. CDR3 amino acids: CASSEGTAPYEQYF.

The rearrangement links TRBV7-6 to TRBJ2-1; TCRdb's D call, TRBD1, is unchecked because there is no DNA. This CDR3 has 14 amino acids. Germline loops: CDR1 SGHVS, CDR2 FNYEAQ. CDR3 amino acids: CASSLLGQGSEQFF.

The chain couples TRBV11-2 to TRBJ1-1. Germline-derived CDR1 and CDR2 are SGHAT and FQNNGV. CDR3 size: 12 residues. Here the CDR3 reads CASSFLATEAFF.

This chain connects TRBV20-1 to TRBJ1-5; TCRdb proposes TRBD1, but this gene call is untestable without DNA. Looked up from germline, CDR1 is DFQATT and CDR2 is SNEGSKA (reference sequence). The CDR3 has 15 residues. This CDR3 reads CSAVTGGRFNQPQHF.